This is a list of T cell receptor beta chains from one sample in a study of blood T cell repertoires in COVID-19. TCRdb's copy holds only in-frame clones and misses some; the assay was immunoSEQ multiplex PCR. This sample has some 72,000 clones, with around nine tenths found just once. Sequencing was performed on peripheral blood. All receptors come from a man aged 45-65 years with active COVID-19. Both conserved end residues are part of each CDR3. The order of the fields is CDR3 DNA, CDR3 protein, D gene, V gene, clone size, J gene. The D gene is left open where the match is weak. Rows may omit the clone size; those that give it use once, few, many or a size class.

TGTGCCAGCAGTGAAGCGTCCAGGAACACTGAAGCTTTCTTT	CASSEASRNTEAFF	NA	TRBV6-1	NA	TRBJ1-1
TGCGCCAGCAGCCAAGAGGGGGCTGTTCAGTACTTC	CASSQEGAVQYF	NA	TRBV4-1	NA	TRBJ2-4
TGTGCCAGCAGCTTGACACACGGAGGGAGCACTGAAGCTTTCTTT	CASSLTHGGSTEAFF	NA	TRBV7-3	NA	TRBJ1-1
TGTGCCAGCAGTTACGGGGCCGGATATGGCTACACCTTC	CASSYGAGYGYTF	NA	TRBV6-2/TRBV6-3	few	TRBJ1-2
TGTGCCAGCTCACCCGATTCCCAGGGTTCACCCCTCCACTTT	CASSPDSQGSPLHF	NA	TRBV18	few	TRBJ1-6
TGTGCCAGCACCCCCCACCGGGTTCGGGAGACCCAGTACTTC	CASTPHRVRETQYF	NA	TRBV7-8	NA	TRBJ2-5
TGTGCCAGCAGCTCTTATGACAGGGCCACAGATACGCAGTATTTT	CASSSYDRATDTQYF	TRBD1	TRBV9	NA	TRBJ2-3
TGTGCCACTCGAACCTCACCGGGACAGGGGGCGGATGAGCAGTTCTTC	CATRTSPGQGADEQFF	TRBD1	TRBV19	NA	TRBJ2-1
TGTGCCAGCAGCCTCCCGGGTGTGGCTTTCTTT	CASSLPGVAFF	NA	TRBV11-2	NA	TRBJ1-1
TGTGCCAGCAACCCAGGAGGGGGGGCCAGGACAGATACGCAGTATTTT	CASNPGGGARTDTQYF	NA	TRBV6-6	NA	TRBJ2-3
TGTGCCACCAGTGGGGGGCCGAGCGCGAACACTGAAGCTTTCTTT	CATSGGPSANTEAFF	NA	TRBV24-1	NA	TRBJ1-1
TGTGCCAGCAGTTTCCCCATATCTTCTAAGCGGGGTAAGACAGATACGCAGTATTTT	CASSFPISSKRGKTDTQYF	TRBD2	TRBV6-2/TRBV6-3	once	TRBJ2-3
TGCGCCAGCAGTGGACAAGTCAGCAATCAGCCCCAGCATTTT	CASSGQVSNQPQHF	NA	TRBV4-3	NA	TRBJ1-5
TGTGCCAGCAGCTTATCGGGACAAAAGCTTACCACCTTC	CASSLSGQKLTTF	NA	TRBV11-2	few	TRBJ1-2
TGCGCCAGCAGGCAGGGCGCCCAGAACACTGAAGCTTTCTTT	CASRQGAQNTEAFF	NA	TRBV5-1	NA	TRBJ1-1
TGTGCCAGCCATTCGACAGCTACCATGCCCCTCCACTTT	CASHSTATMPLHF	NA	TRBV28	NA	TRBJ1-6
TGTGCCAGCAGCTTGGAAGCGGCCACAGATACGCAGTATTTT	CASSLEAATDTQYF	NA	TRBV5-4	NA	TRBJ2-3
TGCAGCGTTGAAGGCGGCCGCGGGAGCATGTACAATGAGCAGTTCTTC	CSVEGGRGSMYNEQFF	TRBD2	TRBV29-1	NA	TRBJ2-1
TGTGCCAGCAGCCAAGACCCGGGGGGCCGCTCCTACGAGCAGTACTTC	CASSQDPGGRSYEQYF	NA	TRBV3-1/TRBV3-2	NA	TRBJ2-7
TGTGCCAGCTCCCCTCTGGAGCGGGCCACCTACGAGCAGTACTTC	CASSPLERATYEQYF	NA	TRBV18	NA	TRBJ2-7
TGTGCCAGCAGCCTTCGTCAGGGTCAGAGCGACCTAGAGACCCAGTACTTC	CASSLRQGQSDLETQYF	NA	TRBV3-1/TRBV3-2	NA	TRBJ2-5
TGTGCCAGTAGTAGCCTCCAGGGGATTGAAGCTTTCTTT	CASSSLQGIEAFF	NA	TRBV19	NA	TRBJ1-1
TGCGCCAGCAGCCAAGATACAGGGACCTCCCAGCATTTT	CASSQDTGTSQHF	NA	TRBV4-3	NA	TRBJ1-5
TGTGCCAGCAGCCGCGAAGCCTTCGAGCAGTACTTC	CASSREAFEQYF	NA	TRBV3-1/TRBV3-2	NA	TRBJ2-7
TGTGCCAGCAGCTTTTTCAAGGGGGCGACAACAACTGAAGCTTTCTTT	CASSFFKGATTTEAFF	TRBD1	TRBV11-3	NA	TRBJ1-1
TGTGCCAGCAGTTACTCAATAGCGGGAGGTCGGCGGGAGCAGTACTTC	CASSYSIAGGRREQYF	TRBD2	TRBV6-2/TRBV6-3	NA	TRBJ2-7
TGTGCCAGCAGCTTGGCGTCGGGACTGACATCCTACGAGCAGTACTTC	CASSLASGLTSYEQYF	NA	TRBV5-8	NA	TRBJ2-7
TGTGCCAGCAGCGTAGGGGGACACAAACAAGAGACCCAGTACTTC	CASSVGGHKQETQYF	NA	TRBV9	once	TRBJ2-5
TGTGCCATCAGTGAGAAACTAGCGGGGGGCAATGAGCAGTTCTTC	CAISEKLAGGNEQFF	TRBD2	TRBV10-3	NA	TRBJ2-1
TGCGCCAGCAGCTTGGCCCGGCGGGAGAGCACCGGGGAGCTGTTTTTT	CASSLARRESTGELFF	TRBD2	TRBV5-1	NA	TRBJ2-2
TGTGCCAGCAGCCCACCAAGACTAGCGGGAGCCGCTGAGCAGTTCTTC	CASSPPRLAGAAEQFF	NA	TRBV21-1	NA	TRBJ2-1
TGTGCCAGCAGCTTGTCAGGGGCGCCCCTGGGCTACACCTTC	CASSLSGAPLGYTF	NA	TRBV5-6	NA	TRBJ1-2
TGTGCCAGCAGCTTTTGGACAGGGCGGGGGAATAGCAATCAGCCCCAGCATTTT	CASSFWTGRGNSNQPQHF	TRBD1	TRBV7-2	NA	TRBJ1-5